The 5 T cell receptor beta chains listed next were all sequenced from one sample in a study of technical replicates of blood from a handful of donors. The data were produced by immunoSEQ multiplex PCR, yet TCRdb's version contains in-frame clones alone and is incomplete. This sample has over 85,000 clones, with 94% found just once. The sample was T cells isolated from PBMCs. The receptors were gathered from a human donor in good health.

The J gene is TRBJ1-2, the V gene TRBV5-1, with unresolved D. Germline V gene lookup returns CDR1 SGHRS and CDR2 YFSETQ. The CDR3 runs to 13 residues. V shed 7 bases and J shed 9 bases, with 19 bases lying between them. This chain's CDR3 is CASVGVPPDSYTF. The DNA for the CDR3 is TGCGCCAGCGTCGGAGTACCGCCCGATAGCTACACCTTC.

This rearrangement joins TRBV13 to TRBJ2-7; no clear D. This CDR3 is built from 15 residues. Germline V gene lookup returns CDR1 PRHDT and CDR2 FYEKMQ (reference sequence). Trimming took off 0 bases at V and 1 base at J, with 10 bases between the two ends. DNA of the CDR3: TGTGCCAGCAGCTTAGGCCTTCTTGAGTCCTACGAGCAGTACTTC. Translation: CASSLGLLESYEQYF.

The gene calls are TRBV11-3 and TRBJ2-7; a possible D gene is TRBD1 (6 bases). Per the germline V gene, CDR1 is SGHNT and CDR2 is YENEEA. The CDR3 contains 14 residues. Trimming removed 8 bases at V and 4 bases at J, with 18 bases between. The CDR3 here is CASSSDWGQYEQYF. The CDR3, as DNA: TGTGCCAGCTCCTCGGACTGGGGGCAGTACGAGCAGTACTTC. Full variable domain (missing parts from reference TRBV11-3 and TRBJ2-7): EAGVVQSPRYKIIEKKQPVAFWCNPISGHNTLYWYLQNLGQGPELLIRYENEEAVDDSQLPKDRFSAERLKGVDSTLKIQPAELGDSAVYLCASSSDWGQYEQYFGPGTRLTVT.

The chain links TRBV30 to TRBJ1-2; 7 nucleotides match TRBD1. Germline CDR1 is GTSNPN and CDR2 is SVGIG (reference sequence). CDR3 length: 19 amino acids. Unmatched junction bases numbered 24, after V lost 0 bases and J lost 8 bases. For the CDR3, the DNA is TGTGCCTGGAGTGTAGACCCCTGGGCAGGGGGATTACCAGAGGGGGGCTACACCTTC. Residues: CAWSVDPWAGGLPEGGYTF.

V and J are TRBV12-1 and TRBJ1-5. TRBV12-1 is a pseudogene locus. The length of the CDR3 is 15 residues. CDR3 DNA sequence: TGTGCCAGCAGCTCCGCGGGGACCGCCCTTCAGCCCCAGCATTTT. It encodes CASSSAGTALQPQHF.